This T cell receptor beta chain is drawn from a study of blood T cell repertoires in COVID-19. Study background: There were acute and convalescent COVID-19 samples, and they came from the United States, Italy and Spain. T cells, B-cell-depleted T cells, or PBMCs supplied cDNA or gDNA.

Clones were read by immunoSEQ multiplex PCR, and TCRdb kept only the in-frame ones, dropping some. The table lists more than 45,000 clones, nearly 85% of them singletons, with less than 9.5% in the top ten. This TCR was sampled from a man older than 75 in a cohort sampled during active COVID-19. Sequenced sample: peripheral blood.

CDR3 coding DNA: TGTGCCAGTAGTGTAGGGACTAGGAACTACGAGCAGTACTTC. The encoded protein is CASSVGTRNYEQYF. This chain uses TRBV19 with TRBJ2-7; 8 bases fit TRBD2. The CDR3 totals 14 residues. CDR1 and CDR2 from the germline V gene are LNHDA and SQIVND (reference sequence). V gave up 5 bases and J gave up 3 bases; unmatched junction bases: 6. Based on the CDR3 plus reference TRBV19 and TRBJ2-7, the full variable domain is DGGITQSPKYLFRKEGQNVTLSCEQNLNHDAMYWYRQDPGQGLRLIYYSQIVNDFQKGDIAEGYSVSREKKESFPLTVTSAQKNPTAFYLCASSVGTRNYEQYFGPGTRLTVT.